Below are 10 T cell receptor beta chains sequenced from a single sample in a study of T cell repertoires in cytomegalovirus infection. Antigens of these TCRs are unknown. Using its own MiXCR run on the reads, TCRdb lists one record per CDR3 protein. The sample yields about 770,000 distinct CDR3 sequences, 25% to 30% seen once. The specimen was cultured CD8+ T cells from PBMCs, collected from culture after CMV antigen stimulation. The source is a human donor in good health (CMV status not recorded). Some clones in this sample may be carry-over from other donors' samples.

This clonotype occurred a few times. The gene calls are TRBV29-1 and TRBJ1-1; 7 nucleotides agree with TRBD1. The CDR3 extends over 14 amino acids. Germline trimming cut 4 bases from V and 7 bases from J; bases unmatched to any gene: 12. Per germline, CDR1 SQVTM and CDR2 ANQGSEA. CDR3 region: CSVGGGPRSIEAFF. CDR3 DNA: TGCAGCGTTGGAGGGGGCCCCAGATCCATTGAAGCTTTCTTT.

This clonotype was counted between two and nine times. The J gene is TRBJ1-2, the V gene TRBV7-9; D not resolved. Trimming shortened V by 1 base and J by 8 bases, and 11 bases separated the two germline ends. The germline gives CDR1 SEHNR, CDR2 FQNEAQ (reference sequence). This CDR3 has 13 residues. CDR3 protein: CASSLVGGPGYTF. Here the CDR3 DNA reads TGTGCCAGCAGCTTAGTGGGTGGCCCGGGCTACACCTTC. Using reference TRBV7-9 and TRBJ1-2 for the parts outside the CDR3, the full variable domain is DTGVSQNPRHKITKRGQNVTFRCDPISEHNRLYWYRQTLGQGPEFLTYFQNEAQLEKSRLLSDRFSAERPKGSFSTLEIQRTEQGDSAMYLCASSLVGGPGYTFGSGTRLTVV.

The chain links TRBV12-5 to TRBJ2-5; D is undetermined. The CDR3 length is 12 residues. Trimming shortened V by 7 bases and J by 9 bases, and 15 bases separated the two germline ends. Germline CDR1 is LGHNT and CDR2 is FRNRAP. The CDR3 sequence: CASAQSYGAQYF. CDR3 DNA: TGTGCTAGTGCCCAATCTTATGGGGCCCAGTACTTC.

This clonotype was recorded at least ten times. The CDR3 sequence: CASSYSTIFTDTQYF. In DNA form, the CDR3 reads TGTGCCAGCAGTTACTCGACTATTTTCACAGATACGCAGTATTTT. The chain links TRBV6-2 or TRBV6-3 to TRBJ2-3, with D perhaps matching TRBD2 (5 bases). CDR1 and CDR2 from the germline V gene are MNHEY and SVGEGT. V lost 0 bases to trimming and J lost 2 bases, with 9 bases between them. The CDR3 is 15 amino acids.

CDR3: CASSLETQGPEQFF. In nucleotides, the CDR3 is TGCGCCAGCAGCCTAGAAACCCAGGGTCCTGAGCAGTTCTTC. The chain couples TRBV4-1 to TRBJ2-1, with D perhaps TRBD1 (5 bases). The CDR3 runs 14 residues. Looked up from germline, CDR1 is MGHRA and CDR2 is YSYEKL. Trimming cost V 4 bases and J 9 bases, with 16 bases left between them.

This chain uses TRBV19 with TRBJ1-1, with D possibly TRBD1 on 5 matching bases. V was trimmed by 7 bases and J by 4 bases, leaving 13 bases between them. The CDR3 runs 13 residues. Germline V lookup: CDR1 LNHDA, CDR2 SQIVND (reference sequence). The CDR3 DNA reads TGTGCCAGTAATCAGGGTAAGGGCACTGAAGCTTTCTTT. Translating gives CASNQGKGTEAFF. Full variable domain (outside the CDR3, taken from reference TRBV19 and TRBJ1-1): DGGITQSPKYLFRKEGQNVTLSCEQNLNHDAMYWYRQDPGQGLRLIYYSQIVNDFQKGDIAEGYSVSREKKESFPLTVTSAQKNPTAFYLCASNQGKGTEAFFGQGTRLTVV.

Many counts were recorded for this clonotype. The CDR3 region has the DNA TGTGCCAGCTCCCCCCCCAAACGGGCCGGGGAGCTGTTTTTT. Amino acids: CASSPPKRAGELFF. V is TRBV7-6 and J is TRBJ2-2; D not certain. The V end was cut by 8 bases, the J end by 6 bases, with 16 bases between. Germline V gene sequence: CDR1 SGHVS, CDR2 FNYEAQ. This CDR3 is built from 14 residues.

This clonotype was detected once. Germline and junction disagree at one end, which may indicate a read error. The V and J genes are TRBV12-3 or TRBV12-4 and TRBJ2-2; 11 nucleotides align to TRBD1. The CDR3 sequence is 20 residues long. The chain's CDR3 is CANSFFISLQGQGGTGKLFF. CDR3 in DNA: TGTGCCAACAGTTTTTTTATTTCTCTTCAGGGACAGGGGGGCACCGGGAAGCTGTTTTTT.

The gene calls are TRBV6-5 and TRBJ2-1; 8 bases line up with TRBD1. With V trimmed by 6 bases and J by 4 bases, 5 bases remained unmatched. The CDR3 runs 14 residues. The germline CDR1 and CDR2 sequences are MNHEY and SVGAGI. The CDR3 sequence: CASSTGTGYNEQFF. The CDR3 coding sequence is TGTGCCAGCAGCACCGGGACAGGATACAATGAGCAGTTCTTC.

The gene calls are TRBV2 and TRBJ2-2; D uncertain. The CDR3 contains 18 residues. Germline-derived CDR1 and CDR2 are SNHLY and FYNNEI. With 0 bases removed from V and 4 bases from J, the gap between germline ends came to 18 bases. In DNA, the CDR3 is TGTGCCAGCAGTGAAGCGCTTCCGGGCAGGTCGAGCACCGGGGAGCTGTTTTTT. Translated: CASSEALPGRSSTGELFF.